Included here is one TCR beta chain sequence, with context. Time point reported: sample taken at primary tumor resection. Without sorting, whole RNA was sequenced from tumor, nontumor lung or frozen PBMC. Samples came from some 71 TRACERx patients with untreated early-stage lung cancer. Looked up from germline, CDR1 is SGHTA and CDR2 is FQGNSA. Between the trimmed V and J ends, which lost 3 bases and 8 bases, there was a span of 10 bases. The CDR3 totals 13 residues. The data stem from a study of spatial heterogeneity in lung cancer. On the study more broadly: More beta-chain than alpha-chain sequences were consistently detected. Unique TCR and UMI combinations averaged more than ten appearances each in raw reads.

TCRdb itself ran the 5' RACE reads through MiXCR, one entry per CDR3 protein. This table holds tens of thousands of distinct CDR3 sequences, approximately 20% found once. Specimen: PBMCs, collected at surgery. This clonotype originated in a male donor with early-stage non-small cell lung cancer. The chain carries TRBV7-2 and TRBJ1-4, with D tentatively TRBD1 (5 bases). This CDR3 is CASSFQGREKLFF. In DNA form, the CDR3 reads TGTGCCAGCAGCTTCCAGGGACGGGAAAAACTGTTTTTT.